Following are 21 T cell receptor beta chains from one sample sequenced in a study of vaccination and CD4 T cells after COVID-19. These receptors have no known antigen. Described treatment: roughly 11-day PBMC culture with coronavirus spike peptide pools or control peptides (ViraFEST assay). Sequencing of DNA taken from cultured CD4+ T cells relied on the Oncomine TCR Beta short-read assay. TCRdb recomputed calls from the PCR reads with MiXCR, one row per CDR3 protein. The top ten clones hold 10% to 15% of a sample with around 20,000 distinct CDR3 sequences, less than 65% of them seen once. The source was CD4+ T cells from blood, cultured in vitro, collected after SARS-CoV-2 vaccination. The source is a human donor who received a COVID-19 vaccine.

The CDR3 loop reads CAWSVKTGVGYTF. In nucleotides, the CDR3 is TGTGCCTGGAGTGTCAAGACAGGGGTAGGCTACACCTTC. The chain couples TRBV30 to TRBJ1-2, with 8 bases that match TRBD1. Germline values: CDR1 GTSNPN, CDR2 SVGIG (reference sequence). V was clipped by 0 bases and J by 8 bases; unmatched bases: 5. This CDR3 is 13 amino acids long. Full variable domain (rest looked up from reference TRBV30 and TRBJ1-2): SQTIHQWPATLVQPVGSPLSLECTVEGTSNPNLYWYRQAAGRGLQLLFYSVGIGQISSEVPQNLSASRPQDRQFILSSKKLLLSDSGFYLCAWSVKTGVGYTFGSGTRLTVV.

A few counts support this clonotype. V and J are TRBV12-3 or TRBV12-4 and TRBJ2-5; TRBD1 aligns across 7 bases. The CDR3 is 15 residues long. Germline trimming cut 5 bases from V and 1 base from J; bases unmatched to any gene: 7. The DNA for the CDR3 is TGTGCCAGCAGTGGAGACAGGGCCTCCCAAGAGACCCAGTACTTC. It is translated as CASSGDRASQETQYF.

This sequence joins TRBV6-5 and TRBJ2-5, with 11 bases lining up with TRBD1. CDR1 and CDR2 from the germline V gene are MNHEY and SVGAGI. CDR3 length: 15 amino acids. V lost 1 base and J lost 4; bases outside the gene matches: 2. The CDR3 DNA reads TGTGCCAGCAGTTACTGGACAGGGGGCGGAGAGACCCAGTACTTC. It specifies CASSYWTGGGETQYF.

The chain is built from TRBV2 and TRBJ2-7; D is perhaps TRBD1 (6 bases). The CDR3 is 12 amino acids. Between the trimmed V and J ends, which lost 4 bases and 3 bases, there was a span of 7 bases. Per the germline V gene, CDR1 is SNHLY and CDR2 is FYNNEI. The CDR3 loop reads CASSGDNYEQYF. As DNA, the CDR3 is TGTGCCAGCAGTGGGGACAACTACGAGCAGTACTTC. Filled out from reference TRBV2 and TRBJ2-7, the complete variable domain reads EPEVTQTPSHQVTQMGQEVILRCVPISNHLYFYWYRQILGQKVEFLVSFYNNEISEKSEIFDDQFSVERPDGSNFTLKIRSTKLEDSAMYFCASSGDNYEQYFGPGTRLTVT.

J is TRBJ1-2 and V is TRBV2, with 11 positions matching TRBD1. This CDR3 contains 15 residues. Losses at the gene ends were 4 bases for V and 5 bases for J; bases not matched to a gene: 6. Germline V gene lookup returns CDR1 SNHLY and CDR2 FYNNEI. The chain's CDR3 is CASSAEGQGVYGYTF. The CDR3 DNA follows: TGTGCCAGCAGTGCTGAGGGACAGGGGGTTTATGGCTACACCTTC.

The chain is built from TRBV6-1 and TRBJ1-3; tentatively, D is TRBD1 (6 bases). Trimming cost V 10 bases and J 3 bases, with 10 bases left between them. This CDR3 comprises 12 residues. Per the germline V gene, CDR1 is MNHNS and CDR2 is SASEGT. The CDR3 sequence: CATRGNGNTIYF. CDR3 DNA sequence: TGTGCCACAAGGGGGAATGGAAACACCATATATTTT.

V gene TRBV7-2 combines with J gene TRBJ1-5; D remains unclear. The V end lost 1 base, the J end lost 0 bases, and 7 bases lay between the germline ends. The CDR3 sequence is 15 residues long. The germline V gene encodes CDR1 SGHTA and CDR2 FQGNSA. This CDR3 is CASSLESASNQPQHF. In DNA, the CDR3 is TGTGCCAGCAGCTTAGAATCTGCTAGCAATCAGCCCCAGCATTTT.

The genes are TRBV18 and TRBJ1-2; 8 nucleotides line up with TRBD1. Trimming cost V 6 bases and J 3 bases; bases outside gene matches: 12. Germline V gene lookup returns CDR1 KGHSH and CDR2 LQKENI. CDR3 length: 16 amino acids. The CDR3 DNA is TGTGCCAGCTCTCCGCTACAACAGGGGGGCGACTATGGCTACACCTTC. It translates to CASSPLQQGGDYGYTF.

This chain links TRBV2 with TRBJ1-6; D is ambiguous. Trimming left V 5 bases short and J 3 bases short, with 17 bases between. CDR1 is SNHLY, CDR2 FYNNEI, per germline. This CDR3 is 17 amino acids long. CDR3 in amino acids: CASSPRGGKIYNSPLHF. CDR3 coding DNA: TGTGCCAGCAGTCCCCGAGGAGGGAAGATCTATAATTCACCCCTCCACTTT. Looking up the rest from reference TRBV2 and TRBJ1-6 gives the full variable domain: EPEVTQTPSHQVTQMGQEVILRCVPISNHLYFYWYRQILGQKVEFLVSFYNNEISEKSEIFDDQFSVERPDGSNFTLKIRSTKLEDSAMYFCASSPRGGKIYNSPLHFGNGTRLTVT.

The rearrangement links TRBV19 to TRBJ2-3; a possible D gene is TRBD1 (6 bases). Germline CDR1 is LNHDA and CDR2 is SQIVND (reference sequence). V lost 5 bases and J 8 bases, leaving 14 bases between the germline ends. This CDR3 is built from 13 residues. Here the CDR3 reads CASSSRDTLTQYF. Written as DNA, the CDR3 is TGTGCCAGTAGTTCCCGGGACACCCTTACGCAGTATTTT.

This clonotype was picked up a small number of times. This sequence joins TRBV20-1 and TRBJ2-5; TRBD1 agrees at 11 bases. Per germline, CDR1 DFQATT and CDR2 SNEGSKA (reference sequence). With V trimmed by 3 bases and J by 4 bases, 4 bases remained unmatched. The CDR3 is made up of 14 amino acids. CDR3 in amino acids: CSARGQGGGETQYF. As DNA, the CDR3 is TGCAGTGCTAGGGGACAGGGGGGAGGAGAGACCCAGTACTTC.

The gene calls are TRBV24-1 and TRBJ2-1; D ambiguous. Germline V gives CDR1 KGHDR, CDR2 SFDVKD. This CDR3 spans 11 amino acids. The V and J ends lost 7 bases and 8 bases respectively, with 8 bases between them. CDR3 in amino acids: CATRVRDEQFF. In DNA, the CDR3 is TGTGCCACCAGGGTCCGAGATGAGCAGTTCTTC.

The gene calls are TRBV6-5 and TRBJ1-2; TRBD1 is a possible D gene (6 bases). The CDR3 runs to 15 residues. Looked up from germline, CDR1 is MNHEY and CDR2 is SVGAGI. V was cut by 4 bases and J by 4 bases, with 16 bases left in between. The CDR3 DNA sequence: TGTGCCAGCAGTTCACCCGGGGGGCGCACCTATGGCTACACCTTC. Translation gives CASSSPGGRTYGYTF.

This chain joins TRBV2 and TRBJ1-2; D may be TRBD1 (5 bases). Germline-derived CDR1 and CDR2 are SNHLY and FYNNEI. Between the trimmed V and J ends, which lost 3 bases and 7 bases, there was a span of 12 bases. This CDR3 region has 13 residues. The CDR3 spells CASSDLVGAGYTF. The CDR3, as DNA: TGTGCCAGCAGTGACCTGGTAGGGGCTGGCTACACCTTC.

The chain recombines TRBV7-2 with TRBJ1-2, with D hard to call. The V and J ends lost 1 base and 5 bases respectively, with 8 bases between them. Germline assignment: CDR1 SGHTA and CDR2 FQGNSA. CDR3 size: 13 residues. The CDR3 coding sequence is TGTGCCAGCAGCTTAGGGGGAATATATGGCTACACCTTC. Its protein is CASSLGGIYGYTF.

This clonotype has only a few counts. The V and J genes are TRBV2 and TRBJ2-2; 8 nucleotides match TRBD2. CDR3 length: 16 residues. J lost 5 bases, V lost 5 bases, and 10 bases had no gene match. Germline V lookup: CDR1 SNHLY, CDR2 FYNNEI. The CDR3 protein is CASSLSPGGATGELFF. The CDR3 DNA follows: TGTGCCAGCAGTCTCAGCCCGGGGGGGGCAACCGGGGAGCTGTTTTTT. Filled out from reference TRBV2 and TRBJ2-2, the complete variable domain reads EPEVTQTPSHQVTQMGQEVILRCVPISNHLYFYWYRQILGQKVEFLVSFYNNEISEKSEIFDDQFSVERPDGSNFTLKIRSTKLEDSAMYFCASSLSPGGATGELFFGEGSRLTVL.

The V gene is TRBV30, the J gene TRBJ1-2, with 7 bases fitting TRBD1. CDR3 length: 14 residues. Per germline, CDR1 GTSNPN and CDR2 SVGIG (reference sequence). V lost 3 bases and J lost 8; bases outside the gene matches: 12. CDR3 loop: CAWSRDSTMGGYTF. The CDR3 nucleotides are TGTGCCTGGAGCCGGGACAGCACAATGGGAGGCTACACCTTC.

V gene TRBV11-2 combines with J gene TRBJ1-1; 7 nucleotides match TRBD1. Germline lookup yields CDR1 SGHAT and CDR2 FQNNGV. J was trimmed by 1 base and V by 2 bases; bases with no gene match: 1. This CDR3 comprises 14 residues. The CDR3 nucleotides read TGTGCCAGCAGCTTAAGGACAGGGAACACTGAAGCTTTCTTT. It translates to CASSLRTGNTEAFF.

This clonotype has a handful of counts. The chain combines TRBV7-2 with TRBJ1-5, with D possibly matching TRBD1 (6 bases). The germline V gene has CDR1 SGHTA and CDR2 FQGNSA. V was trimmed by 1 base and J by 2 bases, leaving 12 bases between them. The CDR3 contains 16 residues. CDR3 loop: CASSLEGGLRNQPQHF. The CDR3 coding sequence is TGTGCCAGCAGCTTAGAGGGGGGGCTCCGCAATCAGCCCCAGCATTTT.

The chain couples TRBV24-1 to TRBJ2-3, with D unresolved. Germline values: CDR1 KGHDR, CDR2 SFDVKD. The germline V and J ends were trimmed by 1 base and 5 bases, with 3 bases remaining between them. The CDR3 spans 12 residues. For the CDR3, the DNA is TGTGCCACCAGTGATTTCGTAGATACGCAGTATTTT. This encodes CATSDFVDTQYF.

The gene calls are TRBV7-9 and TRBJ2-5; D call uncertain. CDR3 length: 13 amino acids. Germline V gene data show CDR1 as SEHNR and CDR2 as FQNEAQ (reference sequence). The V and J ends lost 2 bases and 2 bases respectively, with 6 bases between them. CDR3 sequence: CASSLSSQETQYF. The CDR3 region has the DNA TGTGCCAGCAGCTTAAGTTCTCAAGAGACCCAGTACTTC.